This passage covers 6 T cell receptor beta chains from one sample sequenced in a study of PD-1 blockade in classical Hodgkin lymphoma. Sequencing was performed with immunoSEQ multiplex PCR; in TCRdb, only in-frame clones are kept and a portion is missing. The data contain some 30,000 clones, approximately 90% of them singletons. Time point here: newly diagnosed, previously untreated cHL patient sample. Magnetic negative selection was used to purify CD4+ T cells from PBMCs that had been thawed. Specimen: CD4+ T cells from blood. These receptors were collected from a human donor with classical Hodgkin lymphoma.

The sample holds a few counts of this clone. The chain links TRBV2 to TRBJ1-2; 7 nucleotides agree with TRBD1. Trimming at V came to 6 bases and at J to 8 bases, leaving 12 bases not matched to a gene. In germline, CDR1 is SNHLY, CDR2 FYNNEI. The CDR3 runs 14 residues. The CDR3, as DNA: TGTGCCAGCAGCGAACAGGGGCGGTCCTGGGGCTACACCTTC. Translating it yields CASSEQGRSWGYTF.

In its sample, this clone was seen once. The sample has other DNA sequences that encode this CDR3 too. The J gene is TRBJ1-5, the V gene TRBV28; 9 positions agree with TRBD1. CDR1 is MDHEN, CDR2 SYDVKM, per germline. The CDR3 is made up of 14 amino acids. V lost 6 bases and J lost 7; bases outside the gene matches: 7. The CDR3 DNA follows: TGTGCCAGCAGCCCCGGACAGGGGAACCAGCCCCAGCATTTT. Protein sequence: CASSPGQGNQPQHF.

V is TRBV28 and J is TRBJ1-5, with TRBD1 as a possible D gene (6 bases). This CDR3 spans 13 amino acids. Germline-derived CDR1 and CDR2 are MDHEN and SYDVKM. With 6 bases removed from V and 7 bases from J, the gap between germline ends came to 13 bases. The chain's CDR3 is CASRTGGPQPQHF. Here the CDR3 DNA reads TGTGCCAGCAGGACGGGGGGCCCACAGCCCCAGCATTTT.

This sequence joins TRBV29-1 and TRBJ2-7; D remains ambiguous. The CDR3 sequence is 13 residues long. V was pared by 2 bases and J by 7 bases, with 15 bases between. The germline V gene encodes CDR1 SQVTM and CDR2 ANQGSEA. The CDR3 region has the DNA TGCAGCGTTGAAAAAATGGATTCGAGGGAGCAGTACTTC. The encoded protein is CSVEKMDSREQYF.

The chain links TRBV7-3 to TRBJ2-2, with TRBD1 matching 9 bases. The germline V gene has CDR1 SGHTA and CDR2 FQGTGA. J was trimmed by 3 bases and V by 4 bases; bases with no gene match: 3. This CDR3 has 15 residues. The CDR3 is CASSSQGAHTGELFF. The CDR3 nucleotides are TGTGCCAGCAGCTCACAGGGGGCCCACACCGGGGAGCTGTTTTTT.

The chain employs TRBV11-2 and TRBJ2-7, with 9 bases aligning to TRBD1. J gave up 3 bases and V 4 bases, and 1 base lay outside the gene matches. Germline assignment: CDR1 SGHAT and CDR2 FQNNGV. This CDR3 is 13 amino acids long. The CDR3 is CASSSGQGYEQYF. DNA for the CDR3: TGTGCCAGCAGCTCGGGACAGGGCTACGAGCAGTACTTC. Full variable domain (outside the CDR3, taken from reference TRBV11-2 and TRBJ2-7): EAGVAQSPRYKIIEKRQSVAFWCNPISGHATLYWYQQILGQGPKLLIQFQNNGVVDDSQLPKDRFSAERLKGVDSTLKIQPAKLEDSAVYLCASSSGQGYEQYFGPGTRLTVT.